This TCR beta chain was recovered during a study of T cells after posttransplantation cyclophosphamide. This clone came up many times. Its antigen is not identified. V lost 5 bases, J lost 6 bases, and 11 bases stayed unmatched. Looked up from germline, CDR1 is MNHEY and CDR2 is SMNVEV (reference sequence). The CDR3 sequence is 17 residues long. This table comes from immunoSEQ multiplex PCR, and its TCRdb copy is limited to in-frame clones, with some not included. Observed in the sample are some 23,000 clones, none of them singletons. Cyclophosphamide on days +3 and +4 followed busulfan-fludarabine conditioning and a marrow graft. The study, taken as a whole, reports: Recipient CMV seropositivity and CMV reactivation strongly tracked TRB clonality. Skin or GI-infiltrating T cells shared few TRB sequences with blood.

The input for sequencing was PBMCs, taken after allogeneic stem cell transplant with posttransplant cyclophosphamide. This clonotype was obtained from a male patient in his late teens or twenties who received an allogeneic stem cell transplant from a related donor, was CMV-positive, and had no GVHD. Some T cells may trace back to the graft donor. The V call is TRBV27, the J call TRBJ2-1, with 12 nucleotides matching TRBD2. The CDR3 here is CASSGLPTSGSFNEQFF. The DNA for the CDR3 is TGTGCCAGCAGTGGACTCCCGACTAGCGGGAGTTTCAATGAGCAGTTCTTC.